Below are 23 T cell receptor beta chains sequenced from a single sample in a study of T cells after yellow fever vaccination. TCRdb re-called the 5' RACE reads through MiXCR, storing one row per CDR3 protein. The sample includes around 56,000 distinct CDR3 sequences, around 5.4% of them seen just once. The starting material was PBMCs, either bulk or a sorted T-cell subset (CD4+, CD8+, memory, or dextramer-sorted; not recorded which), obtained on the day of the yellow fever booster vaccination. These receptors came from a man between 18 and 29 years old who received the YFV17D yellow fever vaccine.

V usage is TRBV12-3 or TRBV12-4 and J usage is TRBJ1-1; D unresolved. This CDR3 contains 10 residues. V lost 6 bases, J lost 4 bases, and 3 bases lay in between. DNA for the CDR3: TGTGCCAGCAGGGGCACTGAAGCTTTCTTT. Translated: CASRGTEAFF.

This clonotype was observed at least ten times. The V call is TRBV9, the J call TRBJ1-1; no reliable D call. Germline V gene lookup returns CDR1 SGDLS and CDR2 YYNGEE. CDR3 size: 13 residues. V was pared by 4 bases and J by 1 base, with 8 bases between. The CDR3 DNA reads as TGTGCCAGCAGCTTCCGACAGAACACTGAAGCTTTCTTT. Residues: CASSFRQNTEAFF.

V usage is TRBV5-1 and J usage is TRBJ1-2; D unresolved. Between the trimmed V and J ends, which lost 2 bases and 6 bases, there was a span of 11 bases. Germline lookup yields CDR1 SGHRS and CDR2 YFSETQ. The CDR3 is made up of 13 amino acids. In nucleotides, the CDR3 is TGCGCCAGCAGCTTCGCGCTCCAGGATGGCTACACCTTC. This sequence encodes CASSFALQDGYTF.

This clonotype has ten or more counts. V and J are TRBV5-6 and TRBJ1-5; the D is unclear. Germline CDR1 reads SGHDT; CDR2 reads YYEEEE. There are 14 residues in the CDR3. V lost 1 base, J lost 0 bases, and 5 bases lay in between. This CDR3 reads CASSLWVSNQPQHF. Written as DNA, the CDR3 is TGTGCCAGCAGCTTGTGGGTTAGCAATCAGCCCCAGCATTTT. Together with reference TRBV5-6 and TRBJ1-5, the CDR3 gives the full variable domain: DAGVTQSPTHLIKTRGQQVTLRCSPKSGHDTVSWYQQALGQGPQFIFQYYEEEERQRGNFPDRFSGHQFPNYSSELNVNALLLGDSALYLCASSLWVSNQPQHFGDGTRLSIL.

This clonotype was counted between two and nine times. This chain uses TRBV15 with TRBJ1-6; D gene uncertain. CDR1 and CDR2 (germline): LNHNV, YYDKDF (reference sequence). The CDR3 sequence is 18 residues long. The V and J ends lost 3 bases and 0 bases respectively, with 15 bases between them. As DNA, the CDR3 is TGTGCCACCAGCAGCCCCGTCATGGGAACCTCCTATAATTCACCCCTCCACTTT. It is translated as CATSSPVMGTSYNSPLHF.

In this sample, this clonotype turned up a few times. The chain joins TRBV27 to TRBJ1-1, with a tentative D call TRBD1 (5 bases). The germline V and J ends were trimmed by 6 bases and 5 bases, with 16 bases remaining between them. The CDR3 extends over 14 amino acids. Germline V gene sequence: CDR1 MNHEY, CDR2 SMNVEV (reference sequence). The CDR3 DNA sequence: TGTGCCAGCAGGAAGGGACCACTGAGGACTGAAGCTTTCTTT. Translating gives CASRKGPLRTEAFF.

This clonotype was picked up a small number of times. V is TRBV7-2 and J is TRBJ1-6, with D possibly being TRBD1 (5 bases). CDR3 length equals 15 residues. Germline V gene data show CDR1 as SGHTA and CDR2 as FQGNSA. V lost 4 bases and J 6 bases, leaving 13 bases between the germline ends. In DNA, the CDR3 is TGTGCCAGCAGCTCAGAGGGGTGGACTAATTCACCCCTCCACTTT. Encoded protein: CASSSEGWTNSPLHF.

This clonotype was observed a handful of times. The gene calls are TRBV7-9 and TRBJ2-7; D may match TRBD1 or TRBD2 (5 bases each). This CDR3 comprises 14 residues. V was trimmed by 5 bases and J by 3 bases, leaving 14 bases between them. CDR1 SEHNR and CDR2 FQNEAQ come from the germline V gene (reference sequence). CDR3 protein: CASSHTGASYEQYF. In nucleotides, the CDR3 is TGTGCCAGCAGCCATACCGGGGCTAGCTACGAGCAGTACTTC.

The chain's CDR3 is CASSLAGQGHSPLHF. CDR3 DNA: TGCGCCAGCAGCTTGGCGGGACAGGGGCATTCACCCCTCCACTTT. The chain carries TRBV5-1 and TRBJ1-6; 10 bases align to TRBD1. V gave up 0 bases and J gave up 8 bases; unmatched junction bases: 2. Looked up from germline, CDR1 is SGHRS and CDR2 is YFSETQ. The CDR3 length is 15 residues. Complete variable domain (other parts from reference TRBV5-1 and TRBJ1-6): KAGVTQTPRYLIKTRGQQVTLSCSPISGHRSVSWYQQTPGQGLQFLFEYFSETQRNKGNFPGRFSGRQFSNSRSEMNVSTLELGDSALYLCASSLAGQGHSPLHFGNGTRLTVT.

J is TRBJ2-1 and V is TRBV20-1; 7 bases match TRBD1. Germline V lookup: CDR1 DFQATT, CDR2 SNEGSKA (reference sequence). With V trimmed by 0 bases and J by 9 bases, 14 bases remained unmatched. The CDR3 totals 16 residues. CDR3 sequence (DNA): TGCAGTGCTAGAGATCTAACCGAAACAGGGGCCGGTGAGCAGTTCTTC. Amino acid sequence: CSARDLTETGAGEQFF.

The V and J genes are TRBV12-5 and TRBJ1-5, with D unresolved. V was pared by 3 bases and J by 0 bases, with 3 bases between. Germline V lookup: CDR1 LGHNT, CDR2 FRNRAP. CDR3 size: 13 residues. CDR3 in amino acids: CASGFNSNQPQHF. The CDR3 nucleotides are TGTGCTAGTGGTTTTAATAGCAATCAGCCCCAGCATTTT.

This clonotype showed up many times. The chain links TRBV28 to TRBJ1-5; D unclear. Germline loops: CDR1 MDHEN, CDR2 SYDVKM. V was clipped by 3 bases and J by 6 bases, with 9 bases between them. The CDR3 spans 13 residues. The CDR3: CASSLLAGQPQHF. DNA for the CDR3: TGTGCCAGCAGTTTGCTCGCCGGTCAGCCCCAGCATTTT. Drawing the rest from reference TRBV28 and TRBJ1-5, the complete variable domain is DVKVTQSSRYLVKRTGEKVFLECVQDMDHENMFWYRQDPGLGLRLIYFSYDVKMKEKGDIPEGYSVSREKKERFSLILESASTNQTSMYLCASSLLAGQPQHFGDGTRLSIL.

The gene calls are TRBV18 and TRBJ2-1, with a tentative D call TRBD2 (6 bases). This CDR3 is built from 15 residues. The V and J ends lost 2 bases and 1 base respectively, with 9 bases between them. CDR1 is KGHSH, CDR2 LQKENI, per germline. In DNA form, the CDR3 reads TGTGCCAGCTCACCAAAACGGGAGTCCTACAATGAGCAGTTCTTC. The encoded protein is CASSPKRESYNEQFF.

The V call is TRBV4-1, the J call TRBJ1-1, with D perhaps TRBD1 (5 bases). This CDR3 region has 15 residues. Trimming left V 3 bases short and J 4 bases short, with 15 bases between. The germline CDR1 and CDR2 sequences are MGHRA and YSYEKL. The CDR3 DNA reads as TGCGCCAGCAGCCAGGGGACCGGCGGCGGCACTGAAGCTTTCTTT. This codes for CASSQGTGGGTEAFF.

Judged by abundance, this clonotype is hyperexpanded. The chain employs TRBV7-9 and TRBJ2-1, with a weak D call TRBD1 (5 bases). The CDR3 length is 14 residues. CDR1 and CDR2 (germline): SEHNR, FQNEAQ (reference sequence). V lost 5 bases and J lost 9, with 17 bases in between. CDR3 protein: CASSPRAGKGEQFF. The CDR3 DNA is TGTGCCAGCAGCCCAAGGGCAGGGAAGGGTGAGCAGTTCTTC.

This clonotype was recorded a few times. J is TRBJ2-5 and V is TRBV2; 8 bases are a match to TRBD1. This CDR3 contains 13 residues. V lost 8 bases and J lost 0; bases outside the gene matches: 2. Germline V gives CDR1 SNHLY, CDR2 FYNNEI. CDR3 in DNA: TGTGCCAGCCGGGACAGGTACCAAGAGACCCAGTACTTC. Translating it yields CASRDRYQETQYF.

Here the CDR3 reads CASSLAGNSGNTIYF. For the CDR3, the DNA is TGTGCCAGCAGCTTAGCGGGGAACTCTGGAAACACCATATATTTT. This chain joins TRBV7-2 and TRBJ1-3; D remains ambiguous. The CDR3 spans 15 residues. V was clipped by 0 bases and J by 0 bases, with 6 bases between them. The germline CDR1 and CDR2 sequences are SGHTA and FQGNSA.

This clonotype occurred a few times. For the CDR3, the DNA is TGTGCCAGCAGCCCCCCCTTCCTTGGACGCAAGTTACGGGAGACCCAGTACTTC. This codes for CASSPPFLGRKLRETQYF. The chain has TRBV7-9 and TRBJ2-5; no clear D gene. V dropped 5 bases and J dropped 5 bases, with 27 bases sitting between them. CDR3 size: 18 residues. Germline V gene sequence: CDR1 SEHNR, CDR2 FQNEAQ (reference sequence).

This clonotype was counted between two and nine times. The chain is built from TRBV7-6 and TRBJ1-5; D is unclear. The CDR3 totals 14 residues. Germline V gene lookup returns CDR1 SGHVS and CDR2 FNYEAQ. The V and J ends lost 5 bases and 5 bases respectively, with 13 bases between them. CDR3 DNA sequence: TGTGCCAGCAGCCTCGCAGACGGATATCAGCCCCAGCATTTT. Encoded protein: CASSLADGYQPQHF.

Many counts were recorded for this clonotype. This chain links TRBV20-1 with TRBJ2-7; 13 nucleotides align to TRBD2. V gave up 5 bases and J gave up 5 bases; unmatched junction bases: 3. The germline CDR1 and CDR2 sequences are DFQATT and SNEGSKA (reference sequence). The CDR3 length is 13 residues. The CDR3 is CSALGLAGNEQYF. For the CDR3, the DNA is TGCAGTGCTTTGGGACTAGCGGGGAACGAGCAGTACTTC.

This clonotype appeared once. This may stem from a read error, because a much larger clone lies one nucleotide away. The rearrangement joins TRBV11-2 to TRBJ1-2; no firm D call. Germline-derived CDR1 and CDR2 are SGHAT and FQNNGV. CDR3 length: 14 amino acids. CDR3 protein: CASSLGDRIYGCTF. CDR3 in DNA: TGTGCCAGCAGCTTAGGGGATCGAATCTATGGCTGCACCTTC.

This clonotype came up a few times. The chain couples TRBV20-1 to TRBJ2-1, with TRBD2 matching over 12 bases. V shed 6 bases and J 8 bases; nucleotides not matched to a gene: 17. Germline V gene data show CDR1 as DFQATT and CDR2 as SNEGSKA (reference sequence). The CDR3 is 17 residues long. The CDR3 DNA is TGCAGTGCGCCATCTAGCGGGGGGGCCCCAGGGTCCGATGAGCAGTTCTTC. Its translation is CSAPSSGGAPGSDEQFF.

This clonotype was picked up many times. The chain links TRBV29-1 to TRBJ2-5, with 7 bases that match TRBD2. The CDR3 sequence is 14 residues long. V lost 2 bases to trimming and J lost 7 bases; unmatched junction nucleotides: 10. The germline V gene encodes CDR1 SQVTM and CDR2 ANQGSEA. The DNA for the CDR3 is TGCAGCGTTGAAACACTAGCGAGAGACCCGACCCAGTACTTC. Residues: CSVETLARDPTQYF.